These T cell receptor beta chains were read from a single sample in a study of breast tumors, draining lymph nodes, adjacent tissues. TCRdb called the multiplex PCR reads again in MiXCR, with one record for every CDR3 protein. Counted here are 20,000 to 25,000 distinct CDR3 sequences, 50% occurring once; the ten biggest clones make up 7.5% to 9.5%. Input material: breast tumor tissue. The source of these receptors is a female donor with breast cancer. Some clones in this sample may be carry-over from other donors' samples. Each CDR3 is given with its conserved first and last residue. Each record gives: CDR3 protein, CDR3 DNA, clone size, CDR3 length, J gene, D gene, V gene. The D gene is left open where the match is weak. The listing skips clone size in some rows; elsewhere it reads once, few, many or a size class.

CDR3aa: CASSPGTSGWYEQYF; CDR3nt: TGTGCCAGCAGTCCCGGGACTAGCGGATGGTACGAGCAGTACTTC; abundance: many; len: 15; j_gene: TRBJ2-7; d_gene: TRBD2; v_gene: TRBV5-6
CDR3aa: CASGLAIEDGMDYGYTF; CDR3nt: TGTGCTAGTGGTTTGGCCATAGAGGATGGAATGGACTATGGCTACACCTTC; abundance: many; len: 17; j_gene: TRBJ1-2; d_gene: NA; v_gene: TRBV12-5
CDR3aa: CASSLVSGSFYEQYF; CDR3nt: TGTGCCAGCAGCTTAGTTAGCGGGAGTTTCTACGAGCAGTACTTC; abundance: many; len: 15; j_gene: TRBJ2-7; d_gene: TRBD2; v_gene: TRBV7-9
CDR3aa: CASRPDRWSSPLHF; CDR3nt: TGTGCCAGCAGACCGGACAGGTGGAGTTCACCCCTCCACTTT; abundance: once; len: 14; j_gene: TRBJ1-6; d_gene: TRBD1; v_gene: TRBV7-2
CDR3aa: CSAREQQGSPFYGYTF; CDR3nt: TGCAGTGCTAGGGAGCAACAGGGATCCCCTTTCTATGGCTACACCTTC; abundance: many; len: 16; j_gene: TRBJ1-2; d_gene: NA; v_gene: TRBV20-1
CDR3aa: CASSLSGQANQPQHF; CDR3nt: TGTGCCAGCAGCTTGTCGGGACAGGCTAATCAGCCCCAGCATTTT; abundance: NA; len: 15; j_gene: TRBJ1-5; d_gene: TRBD1; v_gene: TRBV7-2
CDR3aa: CASSETLAGGVYEQYF; CDR3nt: TGTGCCAGCAGTGAAACCCTAGCGGGAGGAGTCTACGAGCAGTACTTC; abundance: NA; len: 16; j_gene: TRBJ2-7; d_gene: TRBD2; v_gene: TRBV2
CDR3aa: CASSAVTGLGDGQFF; CDR3nt: TGTGCCAGCAGTGCGGTGACAGGTCTCGGGGATGGGCAGTTCTTC; abundance: NA; len: 15; j_gene: TRBJ2-1; d_gene: NA; v_gene: TRBV2
CDR3aa: CSATPLTGGRETQYF; CDR3nt: TGCAGTGCTACCCCACTTACAGGGGGTCGTGAGACCCAGTACTTC; abundance: many; len: 15; j_gene: TRBJ2-5; d_gene: TRBD1; v_gene: TRBV20-1
CDR3aa: CGARGEATTGELLF; CDR3nt: TGCGGTGCTCGGGGGGAGGCTACCACCGGGGAGCTGCTCTTT; abundance: NA; len: 14; j_gene: TRBJ2-2; d_gene: TRBD2; v_gene: TRBV20-1
CDR3aa: CSARDYYNEQFF; CDR3nt: TGCAGTGCTCGGGACTACTACAATGAGCAGTTCTTC; abundance: NA; len: 12; j_gene: TRBJ2-1; d_gene: TRBD2; v_gene: TRBV20-1
CDR3aa: CASMRAAAITDMQYF; CDR3nt: TGTGCCAGCATGAGGGCGGCTGCCATCACAGATATGCAGTATTTT; abundance: NA; len: 15; j_gene: TRBJ2-3; d_gene: NA; v_gene: TRBV28
CDR3aa: CASSELGSLQWSEQFF; CDR3nt: TGCGCCAGCAGTGAGTTAGGCTCCCTCCAATGGAGTGAGCAGTTCTTC; abundance: once; len: 16; j_gene: TRBJ2-1; d_gene: NA; v_gene: TRBV10-2
CDR3aa: CASRGLARNIQYF; CDR3nt: TGTGCCAGCAGAGGACTGGCAAGAAACATTCAGTACTTC; abundance: many; len: 13; j_gene: TRBJ2-4; d_gene: NA; v_gene: TRBV2
CDR3aa: CSAREGQGESQPQYF; CDR3nt: TGCAGTGCTAGAGAGGGACAGGGGGAAAGTCAGCCCCAGTACTTC; abundance: NA; len: 15; j_gene: TRBJ2-5; d_gene: TRBD1; v_gene: TRBV20-1
CDR3aa: CASRGSGSRNTGELFF; CDR3nt: TGCGCCAGCAGAGGTAGCGGGAGTCGAAACACCGGGGAGCTGTTTTTT; abundance: NA; len: 16; j_gene: TRBJ2-2; d_gene: TRBD2; v_gene: TRBV10-1
CDR3aa: CASIYREWGTDTQYF; CDR3nt: TGTGCCAGCATCTATCGGGAGTGGGGCACAGATACGCAGTATTTT; abundance: many; len: 15; j_gene: TRBJ2-3; d_gene: NA; v_gene: TRBV28
CDR3aa: CASGLAGGQNEQYF; CDR3nt: TGCGCCAGCGGACTAGCGGGAGGTCAAAACGAGCAGTACTTC; abundance: NA; len: 14; j_gene: TRBJ2-7; d_gene: TRBD2; v_gene: TRBV5-1
CDR3aa: CASSGTSALEQYF; CDR3nt: TGTGCCAGCAGCGGGACTAGCGCGCTCGAGCAGTACTTC; abundance: once; len: 13; j_gene: TRBJ2-7; d_gene: TRBD2; v_gene: TRBV5-4
CDR3aa: CASGSSGVSNQPQHF; CDR3nt: TGTGCCAGCGGATCATCAGGGGTCAGCAATCAGCCCCAGCATTTT; abundance: NA; len: 15; j_gene: TRBJ1-5; d_gene: NA; v_gene: TRBV6-5
CDR3aa: CSASPQPGTTGRETQYF; CDR3nt: TGCAGTGCCAGCCCTCAGCCAGGGACTACCGGGAGGGAGACCCAGTACTTC; abundance: NA; len: 17; j_gene: TRBJ2-5; d_gene: TRBD2; v_gene: TRBV20-1
CDR3aa: CASSPPTRKSYEQYF; CDR3nt: TGTGCCAGCAGTCCCCCGACTAGGAAGTCCTACGAGCAGTACTTC; abundance: many; len: 15; j_gene: TRBJ2-7; d_gene: NA; v_gene: TRBV6-2/TRBV6-3
CDR3aa: CASSPGWVVNEQYF; CDR3nt: TGCGCCAGCAGCCCGGGTTGGGTTGTAAACGAGCAGTACTTC; abundance: many; len: 14; j_gene: TRBJ2-7; d_gene: NA; v_gene: TRBV5-1
CDR3aa: CATSGTGLQSYNEQFF; CDR3nt: TGTGCCACCAGTGGGACAGGGTTACAGTCCTACAATGAGCAGTTCTTC; abundance: many; len: 16; j_gene: TRBJ2-1; d_gene: TRBD1; v_gene: TRBV24-1
CDR3aa: CASSGSSNEQFF; CDR3nt: TGTGCCAGCAGCGGGTCCTCCAATGAGCAGTTCTTC; abundance: NA; len: 12; j_gene: TRBJ2-1; d_gene: NA; v_gene: TRBV4-2
CDR3aa: CASSYRGGTEAFF; CDR3nt: TGCGCCAGCAGCTACAGGGGGGGCACTGAAGCTTTCTTT; abundance: many; len: 13; j_gene: TRBJ1-1; d_gene: TRBD1; v_gene: TRBV10-2
CDR3aa: CSVDGDRVQETQYF; CDR3nt: TGCAGCGTTGATGGGGACAGGGTCCAAGAGACCCAGTACTTC; abundance: NA; len: 14; j_gene: TRBJ2-5; d_gene: TRBD1; v_gene: TRBV29-1